The 14 T cell receptor beta chains below come from one sample, sequenced in a study of vaccination effects on CD4 cells after COVID-19. Before sequencing, viral peptide pools were used by the ViraFEST assay to expand antigen-specific CD4+ T cells. CD4+ T cells were isolated after 10 days of culture. Every participant took two doses of the BNT162b2 or mRNA-1273 vaccine. Their antigens are not known. Sequencing used immunoSEQ multiplex PCR; TCRdb keeps in-frame clones, though not all of them. The sample records roughly 23,000 clones, around 77% being singletons. The material was CD4+ T cells from PBMCs cultured with HCoV-NL63 spike peptides, obtained after COVID-19 vaccination. Every receptor here comes from a human donor who received a COVID-19 vaccine.

The sample holds one count of this clone. The gene calls are TRBV19 and TRBJ1-2; tentatively, D is TRBD1 (5 bases). The CDR3 length is 14 residues. Germline V gives CDR1 LNHDA, CDR2 SQIVND (reference sequence). The ends were cut back, 7 bases at V and 2 bases at J, with 14 bases in the middle. The CDR3 DNA sequence: TGTGCCAGTACCCCCGGGACGGTGAACTATGGCTACACCTTC. This encodes CASTPGTVNYGYTF.

The chain recombines TRBV27 with TRBJ2-1; D unclear. The ends were cut back, 4 bases at V and 3 bases at J, with 10 bases in the middle. The CDR3 spans 14 residues. The germline CDR1 and CDR2 sequences are MNHEY and SMNVEV (reference sequence). CDR3 in amino acids: CASSSLGFYNEQFF. CDR3 bases: TGTGCCAGCAGTTCCTTGGGGTTCTACAATGAGCAGTTCTTC.

This clone was observed a single time. The genes are TRBV5-4 and TRBJ2-1, with 9 positions matching TRBD2. V was pared by 0 bases and J by 10 bases, with 5 bases of the junction left unmatched. The CDR3 totals 14 residues. The germline V gene has CDR1 SGHNT and CDR2 YYREEE (reference sequence). The CDR3 sequence is CASSLDYAGGEQFF. The CDR3 DNA is TGTGCCAGCAGCTTGGACTATGCGGGAGGGGAGCAGTTCTTC.

V gene TRBV6-5 combines with J gene TRBJ2-2; TRBD2 is a possible D gene (5 bases). Germline V gives CDR1 MNHEY, CDR2 SVGAGI. Trimming removed 6 bases from V and 6 bases from J, with 14 bases in between. CDR3 length: 14 residues. The CDR3 sequence is CASRNRGGPGELFF. The CDR3 nucleotides are TGTGCCAGCAGGAATCGGGGTGGACCCGGGGAGCTGTTTTTT.

This clone was seen more than once but under ten times. V gene TRBV18 combines with J gene TRBJ1-3; possible D gene TRBD1, 6 bases. Trimming took off 1 base at V and 4 bases at J, with 14 bases between the two ends. The CDR3 is 16 residues long. Germline lookup yields CDR1 KGHSH and CDR2 LQKENI. CDR3 sequence: CASSPLAPTGGNTIYF. CDR3 bases: TGTGCCAGCTCACCACTTGCTCCGACAGGAGGAAACACCATATATTTT.

The chain has TRBV6-4 and TRBJ2-1, with 11 bases matching TRBD1. There are 14 residues in the CDR3. Germline V CDR1 and CDR2: MRHNA, SNTAGT. V gave up 0 bases and J gave up 8 bases; unmatched junction bases: 0. In DNA form, the CDR3 reads TGTGCCAGCAGTGACTCGGACAGGGGGCATGAGCAGTTCTTC. It codes for CASSDSDRGHEQFF.

The gene calls are TRBV28 and TRBJ2-7, with D tentatively TRBD2 (6 bases). Trimming removed 2 bases from V and 2 bases from J, with 10 bases in between. CDR3 size: 14 residues. Germline V gives CDR1 MDHEN, CDR2 SYDVKM. The CDR3 loop reads CASSLLGTAYEQYF. CDR3 DNA sequence: TGTGCCAGCAGTTTACTCGGGACTGCCTACGAGCAGTACTTC. The whole variable domain, filled in from reference TRBV28 and TRBJ2-7, reads DVKVTQSSRYLVKRTGEKVFLECVQDMDHENMFWYRQDPGLGLRLIYFSYDVKMKEKGDIPEGYSVSREKKERFSLILESASTNQTSMYLCASSLLGTAYEQYFGPGTRLTVT.

This clone was seen once. The genes are TRBV5-1 and TRBJ2-3, with 8 bases fitting TRBD2. V was pared by 6 bases and J by 0 bases, with 12 bases of the junction left unmatched. Germline values: CDR1 SGHRS, CDR2 YFSETQ. This CDR3 comprises 17 residues. CDR3 sequence reads: CASNPSGLHYSTDTQYF. The DNA of the CDR3 is TGCGCCAGCAACCCTAGCGGGTTACACTATAGCACAGATACGCAGTATTTT.

The V gene is TRBV28, the J gene TRBJ1-3; tentative D call: TRBD1 (5 bases). The CDR3 extends over 16 amino acids. Germline assignment: CDR1 MDHEN and CDR2 SYDVKM. The V and J ends lost 5 bases and 0 bases respectively, with 14 bases between them. CDR3 sequence: CASSPPGPSSGNTIYF. The CDR3 DNA reads TGTGCCAGCAGTCCCCCGGGACCAAGCTCTGGAAACACCATATATTTT.

The chain has TRBV5-8 and TRBJ1-4, with TRBD1 matching 10 bases. This CDR3 is built from 17 residues. Germline V gene sequence: CDR1 SGHTS, CDR2 YDEGEE. J was trimmed by 7 bases and V by 5 bases; bases with no gene match: 14. Written as DNA, the CDR3 is TGTGCCAGCAGGCTTGGGGCCGGGACAGGGGTTCCTGAAAAACTGTTTTTT. This gives the protein CASRLGAGTGVPEKLFF.

This chain connects TRBV5-1 to TRBJ1-4; TRBD1 matches at 11 bases. Unmatched junction bases numbered 7, after V lost 0 bases and J lost 6 bases. Germline V gene lookup returns CDR1 SGHRS and CDR2 YFSETQ. This CDR3 has 17 amino acids. This chain's CDR3 is CASSLAGQGAGDEKLFF. For the CDR3, the DNA is TGCGCCAGCAGCTTGGCCGGACAGGGGGCAGGAGATGAAAAACTGTTTTTT.

The chain is built from TRBV13 and TRBJ1-2; unclear D gene. Trimming removed 5 bases at V and 6 bases at J, with 16 bases between. In germline, CDR1 is PRHDT, CDR2 FYEKMQ (reference sequence). The CDR3 loop spans 14 amino acids. The DNA of the CDR3 is TGTGCCAGCAGCCCCCTGGGGAAGACGGATGGCTACACCTTC. Translating gives CASSPLGKTDGYTF. The complete variable domain, with remaining parts taken from reference TRBV13 and TRBJ1-2, reads AAGVIQSPRHLIKEKRETATLKCYPIPRHDTVYWYQQGPGQDPQFLISFYEKMQSDKGSIPDRFSAQQFSDYHSELNMSSLELGDSALYFCASSPLGKTDGYTFGSGTRLTVV.

The chain links TRBV7-3 to TRBJ2-7; D gene unclear. Germline V gives CDR1 SGHTA, CDR2 FQGTGA. V dropped 5 bases and J dropped 2 bases, with 13 bases sitting between them. This CDR3 is 14 amino acids long. The CDR3 here is CASSQGPNTYEQYF. The CDR3 bases are TGTGCCAGCAGCCAAGGACCCAACACCTACGAGCAGTACTTC.

This clone was counted between two and nine times. V is TRBV4-3 and J is TRBJ1-1, with 7 nucleotides matching TRBD1. J gave up 11 bases and V 4 bases, and 13 bases lay outside the gene matches. This CDR3 contains 14 residues. Per the germline V gene, CDR1 is LGHNA and CDR2 is YSLEER. CDR3 bases: TGCGCCAGCAGCCGGGGGACAGCGAGCAATGCGGCTTTCTTT. It yields the protein CASSRGTASNAAFF.